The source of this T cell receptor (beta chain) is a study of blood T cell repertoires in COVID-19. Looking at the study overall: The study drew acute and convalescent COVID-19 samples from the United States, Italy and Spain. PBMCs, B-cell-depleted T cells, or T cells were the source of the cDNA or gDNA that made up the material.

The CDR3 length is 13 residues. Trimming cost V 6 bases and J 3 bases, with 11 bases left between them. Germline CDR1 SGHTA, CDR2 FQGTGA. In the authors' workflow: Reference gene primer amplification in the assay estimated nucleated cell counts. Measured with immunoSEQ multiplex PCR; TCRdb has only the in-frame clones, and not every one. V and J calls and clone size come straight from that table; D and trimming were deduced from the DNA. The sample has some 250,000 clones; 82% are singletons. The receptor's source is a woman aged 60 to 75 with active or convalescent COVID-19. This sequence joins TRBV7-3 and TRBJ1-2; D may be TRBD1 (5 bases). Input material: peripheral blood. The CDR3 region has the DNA TGTGCCAGCAGTTACGCCAGGGACTATGGCTACACCTTC. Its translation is CASSYARDYGYTF.